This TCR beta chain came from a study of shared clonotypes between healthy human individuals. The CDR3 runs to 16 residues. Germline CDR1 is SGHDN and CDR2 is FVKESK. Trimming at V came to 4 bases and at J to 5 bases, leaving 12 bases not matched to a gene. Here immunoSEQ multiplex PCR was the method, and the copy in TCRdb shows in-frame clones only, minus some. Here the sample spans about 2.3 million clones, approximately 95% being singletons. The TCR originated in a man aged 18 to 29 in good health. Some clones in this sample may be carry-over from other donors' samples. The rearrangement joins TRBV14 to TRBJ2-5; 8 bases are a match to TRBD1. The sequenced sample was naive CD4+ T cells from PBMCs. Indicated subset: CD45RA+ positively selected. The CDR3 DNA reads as TGTGCCAGCAGCCGCAGGACAGGGTCAATTAAGGAGACCCAGTACTTC. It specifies CASSRRTGSIKETQYF.